The 23 T cell receptor beta chains reported below all come from one sample, sequenced in a study of blood T cell repertoires in COVID-19. Profiled with immunoSEQ multiplex PCR; TCRdb holds only in-frame clones, not every one. The sample lists about 170,000 clones; roughly nine tenths were seen once. The sequencing input was peripheral blood. Receptor source: a woman aged 55-75 years with COVID-19, enrolled during active disease.

The chain combines TRBV14 with TRBJ2-1; possibly TRBD2 for D (6 bases). CDR1 is SGHDN and CDR2 is FVKESK in the germline V gene. This CDR3 is built from 15 residues. Trimming took off 1 base at V and 0 bases at J, with 7 bases between the two ends. In DNA form, the CDR3 reads TGTGCCAGCAGCCAAGGTAGCGGCTCCTACAATGAGCAGTTCTTC. Protein product: CASSQGSGSYNEQFF. Full variable domain (missing parts from reference TRBV14 and TRBJ2-1): EAGVTQFPSHSVIEKGQTVTLRCDPISGHDNLYWYRRVMGKEIKFLLHFVKESKQDESGMPNNRFLAERTGGTYSTLKVQPAELEDSGVYFCASSQGSGSYNEQFFGPGTRLTVL.

The rearrangement joins TRBV30 to TRBJ2-2; 7 nucleotides align to TRBD1. CDR1 GTSNPN and CDR2 SVGIG come from the germline V gene (reference sequence). CDR3 length equals 13 residues. V shed 4 bases and J 6 bases; nucleotides not matched to a gene: 5. The CDR3 DNA reads TGTGCCTGGAACAGGGGCGTAGCCGGGGAGCTGTTTTTT. It codes for CAWNRGVAGELFF.

This chain connects TRBV27 to TRBJ2-2, with D perhaps TRBD1 (5 bases). Germline assignment: CDR1 MNHEY and CDR2 SMNVEV (reference sequence). Trimming pared 6 bases from V and 6 bases from J, leaving 20 bases between. CDR3 length: 16 amino acids. For the CDR3, the DNA is TGTGCCAGCAGCAACAACCGCAGGGCTAGGGCCGGGGAGCTGTTTTTT. Amino acids: CASSNNRRARAGELFF.

V is TRBV28 and J is TRBJ1-5; TRBD1 aligns across 8 bases. Trimming at V came to 2 bases and at J to 3 bases, leaving 6 bases not matched to a gene. There are 16 residues in the CDR3. Germline V lookup: CDR1 MDHEN, CDR2 SYDVKM. CDR3 amino acids: CASSLGSGQVNQPQHF. CDR3 nucleotides: TGTGCCAGCAGTTTAGGCTCGGGACAGGTCAATCAGCCCCAGCATTTT.

The chain combines TRBV21-1 with TRBJ1-2; the table's D call TRBD1 went unverified against the DNA. TRBV21-1 is given as a pseudogene. The CDR3 extends over 15 amino acids. This CDR3 is CASSTPGGDCYGYTF. The DNA of the CDR3 is TGTGCCAGCAGCACTCCAGGGGGCGACTGTTATGGCTACACCTTC.

V is TRBV3-1 (or the pseudogene TRBV3-2) and J is TRBJ1-3, with a possible D match to TRBD1 (6 bases). Trimming removed 2 bases at V and 0 bases at J, with 20 bases between. The CDR3 loop spans 19 amino acids. From germline, CDR1 is LGHDT and CDR2 YNNKEL (reference sequence). This CDR3 is CASSQPFGGEGVSGNTIYF. CDR3 bases: TGTGCCAGCAGCCAACCCTTCGGCGGGGAGGGGGTCTCTGGAAACACCATATATTTT.

This clone came up once. The chain has TRBV5-1 and TRBJ2-1, with 10 positions matching TRBD2. The CDR3 has 14 residues. The V gene end was trimmed by 8 bases and the J gene end by 5 bases; junction bases not matched to a gene: 7. Looked up from germline, CDR1 is SGHRS and CDR2 is YFSETQ. The CDR3 DNA sequence: TGCGCCAGTGCACTAGCGGGACAAAACAATGAGCAGTTCTTC. Translated, it gives CASALAGQNNEQFF.

This clone was observed a handful of times. V is TRBV5-1 and J is TRBJ1-4; D ambiguous. Trimming left V 5 bases short and J 0 bases short, with 14 bases between. This CDR3 region has 16 residues. Germline V lookup: CDR1 SGHRS, CDR2 YFSETQ. The CDR3 spells CASSSNSVATNEKLFF. The CDR3 nucleotides are TGCGCCAGCAGTTCAAATTCAGTGGCAACTAATGAAAAACTGTTTTTT. The full variable domain, its missing parts supplied by reference TRBV5-1 and TRBJ1-4, is KAGVTQTPRYLIKTRGQQVTLSCSPISGHRSVSWYQQTPGQGLQFLFEYFSETQRNKGNFPGRFSGRQFSNSRSEMNVSTLELGDSALYLCASSSNSVATNEKLFFGSGTQLSVL.

The chain combines TRBV7-2 with TRBJ1-2; 9 bases are shared with TRBD1. J was trimmed by 4 bases and V by 6 bases; bases with no gene match: 9. Germline-derived CDR1 and CDR2 are SGHTA and FQGNSA. The CDR3 covers 15 residues. The CDR3 DNA is TGTGCCAGCAGGGGGGACAGGGTTGGAGGCTATGGCTACACCTTC. This gives the protein CASRGDRVGGYGYTF.

This chain connects TRBV7-2 to TRBJ1-1; D call uncertain. This CDR3 comprises 15 residues. Trimming removed 0 bases from V and 5 bases from J, with 13 bases in between. Germline values: CDR1 SGHTA, CDR2 FQGNSA. In DNA form, the CDR3 reads TGTGCCAGCAGCTTAGCGGCGGCGGAAGCGACTGAAGCTTTCTTT. This translates into CASSLAAAEATEAFF.

This chain uses TRBV7-2 with TRBJ2-7; D might be TRBD2 (6 bases). Trimming removed 5 bases from V and 7 bases from J, with 21 bases in between. This CDR3 has 15 residues. Germline CDR1 reads SGHTA; CDR2 reads FQGNSA. The CDR3 DNA follows: TGTGCCAGCAGCGCCCTCGGGATGGTCCGGGGGGAGCAGTACTTC. Translation gives CASSALGMVRGEQYF.

The V gene is TRBV5-1, the J gene TRBJ2-5; 8 bases are a match to TRBD1. V dropped 2 bases and J dropped 2; count of bases not matched to a gene: 5. This CDR3 comprises 15 residues. The germline CDR1 and CDR2 sequences are SGHRS and YFSETQ. In DNA, the CDR3 is TGCGCCAGCAGCTTCCCGGGGACAGGACAAGAGACCCAGTACTTC. Encoded protein: CASSFPGTGQETQYF.

V and J are TRBV6-4 and TRBJ1-5; D remains unclear. Germline V lookup: CDR1 MRHNA, CDR2 SNTAGT. There are 15 residues in the CDR3. Trimming took off 2 bases at V and 5 bases at J, with 13 bases between the two ends. The DNA for the CDR3 is TGTGCCAGCAGTGACCCTAGGATGACCGATCAGCCCCAGCATTTT. This codes for CASSDPRMTDQPQHF.

The rearrangement links TRBV7-9 to TRBJ1-2; D perhaps matches TRBD1 (5 bases). CDR3 length: 14 amino acids. Trimming left V 6 bases short and J 5 bases short, with 16 bases between. Germline CDR1 and CDR2: SEHNR and FQNEAQ (reference sequence). The CDR3 DNA follows: TGTGCCAGCAGTCGCGGGACTCTTACTTATGGCTACACCTTC. It codes for CASSRGTLTYGYTF. Based on the CDR3 plus reference TRBV7-9 and TRBJ1-2, the full variable domain is DTGVSQNPRHKITKRGQNVTFRCDPISEHNRLYWYRQTLGQGPEFLTYFQNEAQLEKSRLLSDRFSAERPKGSFSTLEIQRTEQGDSAMYLCASSRGTLTYGYTFGSGTRLTVV.

The J gene is TRBJ2-5, the V gene TRBV11-2, with a possible D match to TRBD2 (5 bases). The CDR3 consists of 13 residues. V gave up 4 bases and J gave up 1 base, with 7 bases separating them. In germline, CDR1 is SGHAT, CDR2 FQNNGV. CDR3: CASSWRAQETQYF. The CDR3 nucleotides are TGTGCCAGCAGCTGGCGGGCCCAAGAGACCCAGTACTTC.

This sequence joins TRBV28 and TRBJ1-1; possible D gene TRBD1, 5 bases. The V gene's germline CDR1 is MDHEN and CDR2 SYDVKM. This CDR3 comprises 13 residues. V lost 0 bases and J 10 bases, leaving 12 bases between the germline ends. DNA for the CDR3: TGTGCCAGCAGTTTATGGGAGACAGTTTCAGCTTTCTTT. Translating it yields CASSLWETVSAFF. Based on the CDR3 plus reference TRBV28 and TRBJ1-1, the full variable domain is DVKVTQSSRYLVKRTGEKVFLECVQDMDHENMFWYRQDPGLGLRLIYFSYDVKMKEKGDIPEGYSVSREKKERFSLILESASTNQTSMYLCASSLWETVSAFFGQGTRLTVV.

The rearrangement links TRBV18 to TRBJ2-7; D is perhaps TRBD1 (5 bases). V was cut by 4 bases and J by 5 bases, with 18 bases left in between. Per germline, CDR1 KGHSH and CDR2 LQKENI. This CDR3 has 15 amino acids. CDR3 coding DNA: TGTGCCAGCTCACTTCAGGGTTTGGCGGAAAACGAGCAGTACTTC. This gives the protein CASSLQGLAENEQYF.

This clone was counted a single time. CDR3 nucleotide sequence: TGTGCCAGCAACCCGGACCCTCCGGGGAGGAATGAGCAGTTCTTC. Translating it yields CASNPDPPGRNEQFF. The rearrangement joins TRBV28 to TRBJ2-1, with D tentatively TRBD2 (6 bases). V lost 7 bases and J lost 7, with 20 bases in between. The V gene's germline CDR1 is MDHEN and CDR2 SYDVKM. The CDR3 totals 15 residues.

The chain carries TRBV19 and TRBJ1-1; a weak D match, TRBD1 (6 bases). Germline assignment: CDR1 LNHDA and CDR2 SQIVND (reference sequence). The CDR3 has 15 residues. Trimming stripped 7 bases from V and 6 bases from J, with 21 bases between. CDR3 region: CASMGLGAGEAEAFF. As DNA, the CDR3 is TGTGCCAGTATGGGTCTGGGGGCAGGGGAAGCTGAAGCTTTCTTT. Based on the CDR3 plus reference TRBV19 and TRBJ1-1, the full variable domain is DGGITQSPKYLFRKEGQNVTLSCEQNLNHDAMYWYRQDPGQGLRLIYYSQIVNDFQKGDIAEGYSVSREKKESFPLTVTSAQKNPTAFYLCASMGLGAGEAEAFFGQGTRLTVV.

The chain links TRBV7-9 to TRBJ1-2; possibly TRBD1 for D (6 bases). With 5 bases removed from V and 4 bases from J, the gap between germline ends came to 17 bases. Germline V gene sequence: CDR1 SEHNR, CDR2 FQNEAQ (reference sequence). CDR3 size: 15 residues. The CDR3 DNA is TGTGCCAGCAGCCCCGGGGCAGGGGTGGCCTATGGCTACACCTTC. Residues: CASSPGAGVAYGYTF.

The chain has TRBV9 and TRBJ2-7, with TRBD1 as a possible D gene (6 bases). V was trimmed by 4 bases and J by 0 bases, leaving 14 bases between them. The CDR3 consists of 15 residues. Per germline, CDR1 SGDLS and CDR2 YYNGEE. The CDR3 is CASSPLPDSSYEQYF. CDR3 bases: TGTGCCAGCAGCCCCCTCCCGGACAGCTCCTACGAGCAGTACTTC.

The CDR3 reads CAWSGRGQPQHF. The CDR3 DNA reads TGTGCCTGGAGTGGTCGGGGTCAGCCCCAGCATTTT. The chain couples TRBV30 to TRBJ1-5; D ambiguous. V was pared by 1 base and J by 6 bases, with 7 bases between. This CDR3 spans 12 amino acids. Germline CDR1 and CDR2: GTSNPN and SVGIG (reference sequence).

The gene calls are TRBV28 and TRBJ1-6; weak D call: TRBD1 (6 bases). The germline gives CDR1 MDHEN, CDR2 SYDVKM. This CDR3 has 13 residues. Trimming removed 6 bases from V and 11 bases from J, with 14 bases in between. The CDR3 is CASRRDRFAPLHF. CDR3 DNA: TGTGCCAGCAGAAGAGACAGGTTTGCACCCCTCCACTTT.